This T cell receptor beta chain was retrieved from a study of post-analysis software for immune sequencing data. Study background: Relapsing-remitting, secondary progressive and progressive-relapsing forms of multiple sclerosis all featured among disease courses.

Whole-study results and caveats: Five or six TRBV segments, TRBV5-6, TRBV5-1 and TRBV20-1 among them, were found more frequent in patients than controls. By F measure, samples from a shared preparation batch strongly co-clustered. Diversity measured as normalized Chao1 was significantly lower in multiple sclerosis patients than in controls.

Trimming cost V 8 bases and J 4 bases, with 20 bases left between them. The CDR3 extends over 15 amino acids. Germline lookup yields CDR1 MNHNY and CDR2 SVGAGI (reference sequence). Unique molecular identifiers were present in the TCR beta cDNA libraries. Each sample of roughly 1 to 11 million input T cells yielded roughly 0.5 million cDNA molecules, so each molecule approximated one T cell. TCRdb analysed the PCR reads with MiXCR anew, one entry per CDR3 protein. The sample contains roughly 180,000 distinct CDR3 sequences, approximately 28% of which appear only once. The table lists this clonotype with many counts. No antigen is known for it.

The sequence derives from a girl aged 10 to 17 with multiple sclerosis. The chain combines TRBV6-6 with TRBJ1-2, with D possibly being TRBD1 (6 bases). Sequenced input: blood. CDR3 coding DNA: TGTGCCAGCCTACAGGCCCAGGGGCTGATCTATGGCTACACCTTC. It specifies CASLQAQGLIYGYTF.